This is a list of T cell receptor beta chains from one sample in a study of glioma-infiltrating T cells after dendritic cell vaccination. Libraries were prepared by immunoSEQ multiplex PCR; TCRdb keeps only in-frame clonotypes and omits some of them. Of about 25,000 clones detected, about 90% appear once; the ten largest clones hold roughly 2.9%. Material: blood, obtained after dendritic cell vaccination. The receptors here all came from a human donor with glioblastoma. CDR3s include the opening cysteine and the closing phenylalanine or tryptophan. The D gene is left open where the match is weak. Where a row states a size, it is once, few, many or the class of an expanded clone; other rows omit it.

d_gene | j_gene | v_gene | abundance | CDR3aa | CDR3nt
. | TRBJ1-4 | TRBV5-1 | . | CASSLAWTVNEKLFF | TGCGCCAGCAGCTTGGCGTGGACAGTTAATGAAAAACTGTTTTTT
. | TRBJ1-6 | TRBV4-1 | . | CASSQNPRAAAYNSPLHF | TGCGCCAGCAGCCAAAACCCTCGAGCGGCTGCATATAATTCACCCCTCCACTTT
. | TRBJ1-4 | TRBV5-1 | . | CASSLQLRNVNEKLFF | TGCGCCAGCAGCCTTCAACTACGGAACGTTAATGAAAAACTGTTTTTT
. | TRBJ2-7 | TRBV27 | . | CASSLSGGANEQYF | TGTGCCAGCAGTTTATCAGGAGGGGCTAACGAGCAGTACTTC
. | TRBJ2-4 | TRBV30 | . | CAWSVGRFGLEAKNIQYF | TGTGCCTGGAGTGTAGGCAGATTTGGACTCGAGGCCAAAAACATTCAGTACTTC
. | TRBJ1-5 | TRBV5-1 | . | CASSLDGTNQPQHF | TGCGCCAGCAGCTTGGACGGTACCAATCAGCCCCAGCATTTT
TRBD1 | TRBJ2-5 | TRBV7-2 | . | CASSATGVRETQYF | TGTGCCAGCAGCGCCACAGGGGTTCGGGAGACCCAGTACTTC
. | TRBJ2-7 | TRBV5-1 | . | CASSLARVYSDEQYF | TGCGCCAGCAGCTTGGCTCGAGTATACTCGGACGAGCAGTACTTC
. | TRBJ1-6 | TRBV30 | . | CAWSVRGLGVRGKPYNSPLHF | TGTGCCTGGAGTGTAAGGGGACTCGGGGTAAGGGGAAAACCCTATAATTCACCCCTCCACTTT
TRBD1 | TRBJ1-2 | TRBV7-9 | . | CASRPGQSNYGYTF | TGTGCCAGCAGGCCGGGACAGTCTAACTATGGCTACACCTTC
. | TRBJ2-7 | TRBV2 | . | CASTPLSYEQYF | TGTGCCAGCACCCCCCTATCGTACGAGCAGTACTTC
. | TRBJ1-3 | TRBV2 | . | CASSPRGRGNTIYF | TGTGCCAGCAGTCCTAGGGGTAGGGGAAACACCATATATTTT
. | TRBJ1-1 | TRBV5-1 | . | CASSYTGMNTEAFF | TGCGCCAGCAGCTACACAGGGATGAACACTGAAGCTTTCTTT
. | TRBJ2-3 | TRBV28 | few | CASSYLSGTDTQYF | TGTGCCAGCAGTTACCTCTCGGGCACAGATACGCAGTATTTT
TRBD1 | TRBJ1-2 | TRBV5-8 | . | CASSQDRVHGYTF | TGTGCCAGCAGCCAGGACAGGGTACATGGCTACACCTTC
TRBD1 | TRBJ2-7 | TRBV2 | . | CASSVHRQGVSYEQYF | TGTGCCAGCAGTGTTCACCGGCAGGGGGTATCCTACGAGCAGTACTTC
TRBD1 | TRBJ2-7 | TRBV6-1 | . | CASSADRGTYEQYF | TGTGCCAGCAGTGCGGACAGGGGGACCTACGAGCAGTACTTC
. | TRBJ2-6 | TRBV14 | once | CASSRNSGANVLTF | TGTGCCAGCAGCCGTAACTCTGGGGCCAACGTCCTGACTTTC
. | TRBJ2-7 | TRBV18 | . | CASSPPMVVASYEQYF | TGTGCCAGCTCACCACCGATGGTGGTGGCCTCCTACGAGCAGTACTTC
. | TRBJ1-2 | TRBV27 | . | CASSSPLTGYGYTF | TGTGCCAGCAGTTCTCCCTTGACAGGCTATGGCTACACCTTC
. | TRBJ1-5 | TRBV5-1 | once | CASSLGGQSNQPQHF | TGCGCCAGCAGCTTGGGGGGGCAATCCAATCAGCCCCAGCATTTT
TRBD1 | TRBJ1-1 | TRBV5-1 | . | CASSLQGASTEAFF | TGCGCCAGCAGCTTACAGGGGGCGAGCACTGAAGCTTTCTTT
TRBD1 | TRBJ1-2 | TRBV6-1 | . | CASRDRVGGYTF | TGTGCCAGCAGAGACAGGGTTGGGGGCTACACCTTC
. | TRBJ2-3 | TRBV2 | . | CASKEQVRTDTQYF | TGTGCCAGCAAAGAACAGGTCCGCACAGATACGCAGTATTTT
TRBD1 | TRBJ1-5 | TRBV19 | . | CASSLGDRPFQPQHF | TGTGCCAGTAGTCTCGGGGACAGGCCCTTTCAGCCCCAGCATTTT
. | TRBJ2-3 | TRBV7-9 | once | CASSLTRRSGTQYF | TGTGCCAGCAGCTTAACTAGAAGGAGCGGTACGCAGTATTTT
TRBD2 | TRBJ2-5 | TRBV18 | once | CASSPNPGGETQYF | TGTGCCAGCTCACCTAATCCGGGAGGGGAGACCCAGTACTTC
TRBD1 | TRBJ2-3 | TRBV4-2 | . | CASSQGLGTGATDTQYF | TGTGCCAGCAGCCAGGGTTTGGGGACAGGGGCCACAGATACGCAGTATTTT
. | TRBJ1-1 | TRBV11-3 | . | CASSLMGGTEAFF | TGTGCCAGCAGCCTGATGGGGGGCACTGAAGCTTTCTTT
TRBD1 | TRBJ2-1 | TRBV6-1 | . | CASNPGTGGNEQFF | TGTGCCAGCAATCCCGGGACAGGGGGCAATGAGCAGTTCTTC
TRBD2 | TRBJ2-4 | TRBV4-2 | . | CASSQDVKSGGAKNIQYF | TGTGCCAGCAGCCAAGATGTTAAGAGCGGGGGGGCCAAAAACATTCAGTACTTC
TRBD1 | TRBJ2-7 | TRBV4-1 | . | CASSQAGTGTYEQYF | TGCGCCAGCAGCCAAGCCGGGACAGGGACCTACGAGCAGTACTTC
. | TRBJ2-2 | TRBV11-3 | . | CASSPSRGIGELFF | TGTGCCAGCAGCCCCAGTCGAGGGATCGGGGAGCTGTTTTTT
TRBD2 | TRBJ2-1 | TRBV11-3 | . | CASSLPGGSGAYNEQFF | TGTGCCAGCAGCCTCCCGGGTGGTAGCGGGGCGTACAATGAGCAGTTCTTC
. | TRBJ1-5 | TRBV7-7 | once | CASSPPGENQPQHF | TGTGCTAGCAGCCCCCCGGGGGAGAATCAGCCCCAGCATTTT
. | TRBJ1-5 | TRBV6-5 | once | CASSPGTGYNQPQHF | TGTGCCAGCAGCCCTGGAACAGGCTACAATCAGCCCCAGCATTTT
. | TRBJ2-2 | TRBV19 | . | CASSLGPGELFF | TGTGCCAGTAGTCTGGGCCCCGGGGAGCTGTTTTTT
. | TRBJ2-2 | TRBV11-2 | . | CATRAGPNTGELFF | TGTGCCACCCGGGCAGGGCCGAACACCGGGGAGCTGTTTTTT
. | TRBJ1-1 | TRBV7-2 | . | CASSLVVSTANTEAFF | TGTGCCAGCAGCTTAGTTGTCTCGACAGCTAACACTGAAGCTTTCTTT
TRBD2 | TRBJ2-1 | TRBV7-2 | few | CASSPPSGGARFF | TGTGCCAGCAGCCCGCCTAGCGGGGGGGCTCGGTTCTTC
TRBD2 | TRBJ2-7 | TRBV7-9 | few | CASSSSRGGSSSYEQYF | TGTGCCAGCAGCTCGTCCCGGGGGGGCTCAAGCTCCTACGAGCAGTACTTC
TRBD1 | TRBJ2-4 | TRBV6-5 | once | CASRGQGRAKNIQYF | TGTGCCAGCAGAGGACAGGGGAGAGCCAAAAACATTCAGTACTTC
. | TRBJ2-7 | TRBV7-9 | . | CASSSPGDKLYEQYF | TGTGCCAGCAGCTCGCCAGGGGACAAATTATACGAGCAGTACTTC
. | TRBJ1-6 | TRBV7-9 | . | CASSFPRSPLHF | TGTGCCAGCAGCTTCCCGCGGTCACCCCTCCACTTT
. | TRBJ2-1 | TRBV29-1 | . | CSVENVGAGEQFF | TGCAGCGTTGAAAACGTGGGGGCGGGTGAGCAGTTCTTC
TRBD2 | TRBJ2-1 | TRBV2 | . | CASNPGGEFF | TGTGCCAGCAACCCGGGGGGGGAGTTCTTC
. | TRBJ2-2 | TRBV2 | . | CASRGQITGELFF | TGTGCCAGCCGCGGACAGATCACCGGGGAGCTGTTTTTT